This T cell receptor beta chain was captured by sequencing in a study of T cell clonality in common variable immunodeficiency (dated by TCRdb to the mid-2010s). Results and caveats for the whole study, not just this receptor: CVID subjects shared fewer TCRbeta clones with each other than healthy controls did (p < 0.0001). Differences among patients in the CVID cohort limited the correlations between repertoire features and clinical complications. Reportedly, TCRbeta sequences from CVID had fewer deletions and N-nucleotide insertions, and highly modified clones with 13 or more V deletions were absent from CVID. TCRbeta clonality was higher in CVID subjects than in healthy controls (t-test p = 0.018), and the increase was most characteristic of about a third of subjects. Although equal DNA input was used, an average of approximately 82,000 unique sequences per sample was obtained for controls, compared with 30,000 to 35,000 for CVID samples. According to the authors, figuring out what caused the increased clonality in CVID would require sequencing the repertoires of T cell subpopulations.

For sequencing input, CVID and control samples contributed equivalent amounts of genomic DNA. For every sample, a 60 bp segment covering the rearranged TCRbeta CDR3 region was amplified and then sequenced. TCRbeta amplification used the immunoSEQ assay, a bias-corrected multiplex PCR with high-throughput sequencing. The published analysis was carried out like this. Every unique nucleotide sequence was considered a clone and was annotated with V, D and J genes, copy number and frequency. Sequences were labeled productive if in frame, and non-productive if out of frame or containing stop codons. Clonality was calculated from Shannon's entropy as previously described. The predicted amino acid sequences of productive clones were used to derive mean CDR3 Kyte-Doolittle hydropathy. Hierarchical clustering of scaled V gene usage was performed with the R hclust function using Manhattan distance and complete linkage. Clone sharing by CDR3 amino acid sequence was assessed by resampling 12 repertoires per group over 100 rounds. Repertoires were searched for roughly 63 published EBV-specific and a few hundred published CMV-specific TCRbeta sequences. A couple of CVID samples that yielded fewer than 10,000 sequences were excluded from the analysis, so approximately 38 CVID repertoires were retained. TCRdb obtained this table from immuneACCESS and retained in-frame rearrangements with V and J assigned. These tables miss some clones; where compared with another copy, unresolved V genes account for less than half of the shortfall, and the remainder is unexplained. Clone size and the V and J calls come from that table; the DNA yielded D and trimming. Here the sample lists about 19,000 clones, none seen once only. The ten most abundant clones make up 20% to 25% of the sample.

The CDR3 sequence holds 15 residues, the cysteine and phenylalanine included. Only the CDR3 bases that were read are kept: 36 of them, in frame from base 1. Reading the germline V gene (reference sequence) gives CDR1 LNHDA and CDR2 SQIVND. A distance of 23 bases separates the germline ends of V and J, which lose 10 bases and 5 bases respectively. This clone was picked up a small number of times. The clone's antigen remains unknown. The read halts 3 residues ahead of the CDR3 end, with the missing end drawn from the germline J gene. Standard criteria were used to diagnose CVID, namely serum IgG, IgA and/or IgM reduced below the normal range together with specific antibody deficiency. There were around 45 subjects in the CVID group (approximately 15 female and roughly 30 male), ranging in age from about 8 to 65 years, with a mean age of roughly 39. Most of the CVID patients and most of the healthy controls were of Caucasian heritage. Replacement immunoglobulin therapy had been administered to all CVID subjects for at least one year at the time of study participation. At blood collection, none of the CVID subjects was ill or on immunomodulatory or immunosuppressive medication. Heparinized peripheral whole blood samples of roughly 5 to 8.5 ml were obtained from each donor. Genomic DNA from adults with common variable immune deficiency (CVID) and from healthy adult controls was used for sequencing of TCRbeta CDR3 repertoires. Diluted blood was density-centrifuged over Hypaque 1077 or Ficoll-Paque to isolate peripheral blood mononuclear cells. Unsorted mononuclear cells served as the source of genomic DNA, which was extracted either by Qiagen column purification or by a centrifugation-based method.

The receptor was isolated from a human donor with common variable immunodeficiency. The chain employs TRBV19 and TRBJ2-5; matching of 6 bases hints at TRBD1 as the D gene. The sample taken for sequencing was peripheral blood mononuclear cells. Incomplete CDR3 DNA: TGTGCCACCGCCCATAGACAGGTCGGTGGTGAGACC. This encodes CATAHRQVGGET. The whole CDR3 region reads CATAHRQVGGETQYF. Outside the CDR3, residues come from the reference TRBV19 and TRBJ2-5 proteins, so the full variable domain is: DGGITQSPKYLFRKEGQNVTLSCEQNLNHDAMYWYRQDPGQGLRLIYYSQIVNDFQKGDIAEGYSVSREKKESFPLTVTSAQKNPTAFYLCATAHRQVGGETQYFGPGTRLLVL.